This TCR beta chain was captured in a study of T cells after yellow fever vaccination. Study overall: Fractions containing few cells were prepared with SMART-Seq v4 Ultra Low Input.

Study-wide findings and caveats: The study re-detected most primary-vaccination clones after the booster (around 96% CD4, just over 85% CD8). It was a weaker secondary response, yet one that peaked faster, at day 5 versus 15.

This clonotype has a handful of counts. The antigen remains unidentified. In making TCR cDNA, 5'RACE template switching added a universal primer site and UMIs to it. TCRdb fed the 5' RACE reads into MiXCR, producing one record per CDR3 protein. The profile shows roughly 310,000 distinct CDR3 sequences, roughly 8.7% of them singletons. The CDR3 is made up of 17 amino acids. Germline V gene lookup returns CDR1 SEHNR and CDR2 FQNEAQ (reference sequence). This sequence originates from a man between 18 and 29 years old who received the YFV17D yellow fever vaccine. The chain employs TRBV7-9 and TRBJ2-2; 8 nucleotides align to TRBD1. The sequencing here drew on PBMCs, taken on the day of the first yellow fever vaccination. CDR3 amino acids: CALGTQGARLNTGELFF. Here the CDR3 DNA reads TGTGCACTCGGAACCCAGGGGGCGCGTCTAAACACCGGGGAGCTGTTTTTT.